This TCR beta chain derives from a study of beta chain features in type 1 diabetes. Overall study findings and caveats: A greater similarity of naive, central memory and Treg TCRB repertoires was seen among patients than among healthy donors.

The V and J ends lost 1 base and 3 bases, in that order; junction bases with no gene match: 8. The CDR3 length is 18 residues. The germline CDR1 and CDR2 sequences are SGHDN and FVKESK. Since all of the isolated RNA was reverse transcribed, expressed TCRB transcripts were what got sequenced. Assay: immunoSEQ multiplex PCR; the TCRdb copy retains only in-frame clones and omits some. The sample lists 350,000 to 450,000 clones, approximately 16% seen once, with approximately 0.02% in the top ten. Via the markers CD45RO/CCR7/CD25/CD127/CD95/CD27, stem cell-like memory, regulatory, central memory and naive CD4+ cells were sorted. This clone has only a few counts. Its antigen remains unknown.

The receptor was derived from a woman younger than 35 in good health. The chain has TRBV14 and TRBJ2-1, with TRBD2 matching over 11 bases. Sample: naive CD4+ T cells from blood. The CDR3 nucleotides are TGTGCCAGCAGCCAAGGATATAGCGGGAGGGCCGTCTACAATGAGCAGTTCTTC. Its translation: CASSQGYSGRAVYNEQFF.